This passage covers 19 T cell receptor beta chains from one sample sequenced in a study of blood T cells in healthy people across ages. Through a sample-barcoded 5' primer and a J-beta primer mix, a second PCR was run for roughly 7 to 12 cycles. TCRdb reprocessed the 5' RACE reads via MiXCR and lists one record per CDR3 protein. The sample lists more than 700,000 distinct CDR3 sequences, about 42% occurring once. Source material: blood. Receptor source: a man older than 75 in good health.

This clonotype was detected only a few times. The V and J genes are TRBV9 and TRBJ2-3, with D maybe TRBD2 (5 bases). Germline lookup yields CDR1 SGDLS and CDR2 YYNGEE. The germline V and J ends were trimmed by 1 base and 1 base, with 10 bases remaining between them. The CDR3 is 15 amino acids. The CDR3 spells CASSVTGVGTDTQYF. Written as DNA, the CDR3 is TGTGCCAGCAGCGTAACCGGGGTCGGCACAGATACGCAGTATTTT.

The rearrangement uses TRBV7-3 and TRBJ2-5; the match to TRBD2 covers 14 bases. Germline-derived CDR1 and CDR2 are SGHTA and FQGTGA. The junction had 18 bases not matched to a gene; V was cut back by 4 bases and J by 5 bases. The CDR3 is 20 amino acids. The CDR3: CASSYRPPLGLAGDLETQYF. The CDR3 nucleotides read TGTGCCAGCAGCTACCGCCCACCTTTGGGACTAGCGGGAGACTTGGAGACCCAGTACTTC.

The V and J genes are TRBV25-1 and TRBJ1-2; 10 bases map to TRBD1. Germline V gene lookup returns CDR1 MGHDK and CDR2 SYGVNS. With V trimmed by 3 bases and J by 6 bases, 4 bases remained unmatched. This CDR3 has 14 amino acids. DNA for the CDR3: TGTGCCAGCAGTGACTGGACAGGGGGTCATGGCTACACCTTC. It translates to CASSDWTGGHGYTF.

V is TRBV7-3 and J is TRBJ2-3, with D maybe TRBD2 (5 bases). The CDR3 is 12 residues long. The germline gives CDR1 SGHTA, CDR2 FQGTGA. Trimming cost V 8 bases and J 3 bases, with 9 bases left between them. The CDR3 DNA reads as TGTGCCAGCGGACCGGGAACAGATACGCAGTATTTT. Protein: CASGPGTDTQYF.

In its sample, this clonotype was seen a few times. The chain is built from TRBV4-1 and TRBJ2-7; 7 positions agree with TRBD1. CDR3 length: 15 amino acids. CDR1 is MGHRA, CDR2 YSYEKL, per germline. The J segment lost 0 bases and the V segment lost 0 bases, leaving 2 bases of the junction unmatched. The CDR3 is CASSQDGQDSYEQYF. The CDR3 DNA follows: TGCGCCAGCAGCCAAGACGGACAGGACTCCTACGAGCAGTACTTC.

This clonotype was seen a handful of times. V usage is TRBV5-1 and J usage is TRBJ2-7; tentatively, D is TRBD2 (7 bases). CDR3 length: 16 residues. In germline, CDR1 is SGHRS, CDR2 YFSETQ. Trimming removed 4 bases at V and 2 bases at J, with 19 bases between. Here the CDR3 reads CASSDKGGGPTYEQYF. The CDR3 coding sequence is TGCGCCAGCAGCGATAAAGGGGGAGGGCCAACCTACGAGCAGTACTTC.

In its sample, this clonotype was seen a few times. The chain's CDR3 is CASSPHEEQFF. In nucleotides, the CDR3 is TGTGCCAGCAGCCCCCATGAAGAGCAGTTCTTC. The chain has TRBV11-3 and TRBJ2-1; D unresolved. Germline V CDR1 and CDR2: SGHNT, YENEEA. The CDR3 runs 11 residues. Trimming pared 5 bases from V and 10 bases from J, leaving 9 bases between.

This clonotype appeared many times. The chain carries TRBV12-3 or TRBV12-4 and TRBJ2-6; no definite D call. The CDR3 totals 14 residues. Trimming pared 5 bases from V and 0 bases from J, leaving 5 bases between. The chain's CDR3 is CASSPFSGANVLTF. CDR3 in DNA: TGTGCCAGCAGTCCCTTCTCTGGGGCCAACGTCCTGACTTTC.

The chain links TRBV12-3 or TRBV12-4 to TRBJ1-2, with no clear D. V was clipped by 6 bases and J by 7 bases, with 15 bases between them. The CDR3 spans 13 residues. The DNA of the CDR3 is TGTGCCAGCAGCGTCGGAACTAGTGGTGGCTACACCTTC. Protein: CASSVGTSGGYTF.

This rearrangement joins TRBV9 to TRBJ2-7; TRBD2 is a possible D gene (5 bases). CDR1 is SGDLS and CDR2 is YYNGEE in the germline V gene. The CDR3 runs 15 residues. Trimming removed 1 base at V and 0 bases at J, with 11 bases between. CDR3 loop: CASSVTWESSYEQYF. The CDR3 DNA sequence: TGTGCCAGCAGCGTAACGTGGGAGAGCTCCTACGAGCAGTACTTC.

CDR3 sequence reads: CASSRGRGETQYF. The CDR3 DNA reads as TGTGCCAGCAGCCGCGGAAGGGGGGAGACCCAGTACTTC. The chain links TRBV7-3 to TRBJ2-5; possible D gene TRBD1, 6 bases. Trimming stripped 5 bases from V and 5 bases from J, with 12 bases between. Germline assignment: CDR1 SGHTA and CDR2 FQGTGA. The CDR3 length is 13 residues.

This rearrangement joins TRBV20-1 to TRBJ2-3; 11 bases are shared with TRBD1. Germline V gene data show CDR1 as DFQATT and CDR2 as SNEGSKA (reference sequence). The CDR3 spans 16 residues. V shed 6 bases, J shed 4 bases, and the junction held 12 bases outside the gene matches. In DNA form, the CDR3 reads TGCAGTGCCCCCGAATTGGGACAGGGGGACGCAGATACGCAGTATTTT. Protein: CSAPELGQGDADTQYF.

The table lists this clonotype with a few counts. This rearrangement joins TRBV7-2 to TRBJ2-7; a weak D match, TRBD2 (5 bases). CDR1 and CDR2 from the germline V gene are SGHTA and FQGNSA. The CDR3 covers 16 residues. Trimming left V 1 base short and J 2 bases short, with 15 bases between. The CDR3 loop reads CASSLGPGGSAYEQYF. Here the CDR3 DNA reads TGTGCCAGCAGCTTAGGACCAGGCGGGTCGGCCTACGAGCAGTACTTC.

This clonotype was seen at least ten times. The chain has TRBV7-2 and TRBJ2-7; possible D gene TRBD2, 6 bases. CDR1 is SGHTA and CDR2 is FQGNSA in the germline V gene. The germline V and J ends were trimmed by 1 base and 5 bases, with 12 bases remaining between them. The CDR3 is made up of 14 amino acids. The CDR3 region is CASSLGKLAHEQYF. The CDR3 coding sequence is TGTGCCAGCAGCTTAGGTAAACTAGCACACGAGCAGTACTTC. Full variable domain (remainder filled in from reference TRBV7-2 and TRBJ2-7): GAGVSQSPSNKVTEKGKDVELRCDPISGHTALYWYRQSLGQGLEFLIYFQGNSAPDKSGLPSDRFSAERTGGSVSTLTIQRTQQEDSAVYLCASSLGKLAHEQYFGPGTRLTVT.

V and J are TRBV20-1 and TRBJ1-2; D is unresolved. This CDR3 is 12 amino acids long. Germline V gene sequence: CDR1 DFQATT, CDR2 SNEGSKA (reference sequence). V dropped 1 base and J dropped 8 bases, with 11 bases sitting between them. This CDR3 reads CSARVRTGGYTF. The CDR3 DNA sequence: TGCAGTGCTAGAGTCCGGACCGGGGGCTACACCTTC.

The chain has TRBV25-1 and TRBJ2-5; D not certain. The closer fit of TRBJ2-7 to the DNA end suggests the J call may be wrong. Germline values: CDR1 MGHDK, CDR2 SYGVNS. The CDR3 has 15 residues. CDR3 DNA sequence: TGTGCCAGCAGTGAATTGGAAACATGGGCCTACGAGCAGTACTTC. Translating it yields CASSELETWAYEQYF.

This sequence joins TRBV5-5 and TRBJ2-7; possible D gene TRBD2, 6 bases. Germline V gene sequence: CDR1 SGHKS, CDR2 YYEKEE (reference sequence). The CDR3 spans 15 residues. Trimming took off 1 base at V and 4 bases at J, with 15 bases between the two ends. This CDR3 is CASSLWGLSGYEQYF. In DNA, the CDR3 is TGTGCCAGCAGCTTGTGGGGCCTTAGCGGATACGAGCAGTACTTC.

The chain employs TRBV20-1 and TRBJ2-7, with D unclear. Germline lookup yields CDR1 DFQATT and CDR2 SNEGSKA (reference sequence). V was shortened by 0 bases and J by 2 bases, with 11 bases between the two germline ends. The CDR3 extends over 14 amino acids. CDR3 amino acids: CSARDFLNTYEQYF. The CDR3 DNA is TGCAGTGCTAGAGATTTTCTTAATACCTACGAGCAGTACTTC.

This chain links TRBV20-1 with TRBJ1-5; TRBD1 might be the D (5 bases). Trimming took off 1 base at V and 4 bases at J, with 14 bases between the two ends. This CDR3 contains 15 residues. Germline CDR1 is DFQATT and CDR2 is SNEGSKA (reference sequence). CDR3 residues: CSARVSGGANQPQHF. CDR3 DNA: TGCAGTGCTAGAGTCTCCGGAGGGGCTAATCAGCCCCAGCATTTT.